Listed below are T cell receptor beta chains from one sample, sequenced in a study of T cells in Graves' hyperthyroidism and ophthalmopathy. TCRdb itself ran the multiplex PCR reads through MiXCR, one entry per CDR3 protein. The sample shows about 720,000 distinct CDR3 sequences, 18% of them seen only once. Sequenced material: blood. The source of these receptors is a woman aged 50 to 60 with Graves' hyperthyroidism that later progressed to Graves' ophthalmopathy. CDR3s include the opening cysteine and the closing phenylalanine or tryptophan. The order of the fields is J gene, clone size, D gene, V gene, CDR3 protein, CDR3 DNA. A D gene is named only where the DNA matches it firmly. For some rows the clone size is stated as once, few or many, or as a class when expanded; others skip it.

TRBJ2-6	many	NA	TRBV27	CASSFLPPGANVLTF	TGTGCCAGCAGTTTCCTCCCCCCTGGGGCCAACGTCCTGACTTTC
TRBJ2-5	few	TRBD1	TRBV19	CASSSRTGQTQYF	TGTGCCAGTAGTTCCAGGACAGGACAGACCCAGTACTTC
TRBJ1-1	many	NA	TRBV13	CASSLMGARTEAFF	TGTGCCAGCAGCTTGATGGGCGCTCGGACTGAAGCTTTCTTT
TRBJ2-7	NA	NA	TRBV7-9	CASSLARNLATGDPYEQYF	TGTGCCAGCAGCTTAGCCCGGAATTTAGCGACAGGTGATCCCTACGAGCAGTACTTC
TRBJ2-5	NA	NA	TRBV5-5	CASSLADRESQETQYF	TGTGCCAGCAGCTTGGCAGACCGAGAGTCCCAAGAGACCCAGTACTTC
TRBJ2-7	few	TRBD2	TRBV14	CASSRLAGVYEQYF	TGTGCCAGCAGCCGACTAGCGGGGGTCTACGAGCAGTACTTC
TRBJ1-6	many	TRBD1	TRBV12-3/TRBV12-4	CASSRQGEDSPLHF	TGTGCCAGCAGCCGACAGGGGGAGGATTCACCCCTCCACTTT
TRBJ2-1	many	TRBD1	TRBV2	CASIGMRAGGSYNEQFF	TGTGCCAGCATAGGGATGCGGGCAGGGGGTTCCTACAATGAGCAGTTCTTC
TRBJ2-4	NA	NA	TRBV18	CASSPTAGAGNIQYF	TGTGCCAGCTCACCGACCGCGGGGGCAGGGAACATTCAGTACTTC
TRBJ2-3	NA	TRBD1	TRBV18	CASSPLVGGFTDTQYF	TGTGCCAGCTCACCACTCGTAGGGGGCTTCACAGATACGCAGTATTTT
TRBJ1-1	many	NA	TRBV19	CASSMRANTEAFF	TGTGCCAGTAGTATGAGGGCTAACACTGAAGCTTTCTTT
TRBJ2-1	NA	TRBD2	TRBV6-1	CATPKHPGTSGGLSEDEQFF	TGTGCCACCCCAAAACACCCCGGGACTAGCGGGGGCCTCTCTGAGGATGAGCAGTTCTTC
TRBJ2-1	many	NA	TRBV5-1	CASSLAYAEQFF	TGCGCCAGCAGCTTGGCCTATGCGGAGCAGTTCTTC
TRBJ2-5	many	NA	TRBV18	CASSPPVGETQYF	TGTGCCAGCTCACCGCCCGTCGGGGAGACCCAGTACTTC
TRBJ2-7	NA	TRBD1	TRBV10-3	CAISARDRGPYEQYF	TGTGCCATCAGTGCAAGGGACAGGGGACCCTACGAGCAGTACTTC
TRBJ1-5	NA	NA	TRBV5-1	CASSQEGNQPQHF	TGTGCCAGCAGCCAGGAGGGGAATCAGCCCCAGCATTTT
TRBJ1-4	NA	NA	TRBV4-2	CASSQSQGSNEKLFF	TGTGCCAGCAGCCAATCCCAGGGGAGCAATGAAAAACTGTTTTTT
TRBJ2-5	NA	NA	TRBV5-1	CASSSQPTTGIQETQYF	TGCGCCAGCAGCTCGCAGCCCACCACCGGGATCCAAGAGACCCAGTACTTC
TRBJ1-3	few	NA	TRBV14	CASSQEGGSGNTIYF	TGTGCCAGCAGCCAAGAGGGAGGCTCTGGAAACACCATATATTTT
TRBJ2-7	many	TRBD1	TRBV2	CASISGTGSYEQYF	TGTGCCAGCATCTCCGGGACAGGTTCCTACGAGCAGTACTTC
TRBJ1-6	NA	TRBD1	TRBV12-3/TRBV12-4	CASSISGGWSPLHF	TGTGCCAGCAGTATCTCAGGGGGTTGGTCACCCCTCCACTTT
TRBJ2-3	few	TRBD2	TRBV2	CASSKSGGLSTDTQYF	TGTGCCAGCAGCAAAAGCGGGGGCCTTAGCACAGATACGCAGTATTTT
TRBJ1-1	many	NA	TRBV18	CASSPRGEGEAFF	TGTGCCAGCTCACCGAGAGGCGAGGGTGAAGCTTTCTTT
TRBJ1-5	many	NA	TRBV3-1	CASSQDSIQPQHF	TGTGCCAGCAGCCAAGATTCTATTCAGCCCCAGCATTTT
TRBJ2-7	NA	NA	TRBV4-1	CASSQVDRRDEQYF	TGCGCCAGCAGCCAAGTGGACAGGAGGGACGAGCAGTACTTC
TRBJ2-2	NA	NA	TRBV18	CASPPPKGVGELFF	TGTGCCAGCCCACCACCGAAGGGAGTCGGGGAGCTGTTTTTT
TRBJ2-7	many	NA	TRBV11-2	CASSLGIRAGIEQYF	TGTGCCAGCAGCTTAGGGATCAGGGCGGGGATCGAGCAGTACTTC
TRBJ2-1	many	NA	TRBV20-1	CSAGSGTGYRDEQFF	TGCAGTGCTGGTAGTGGCACAGGGTATCGGGATGAGCAGTTCTTC
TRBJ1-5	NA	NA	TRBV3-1	CASSQDRGSGQPQHF	TGTGCCAGCAGCCAAGATCGAGGTTCAGGTCAGCCCCAGCATTTT
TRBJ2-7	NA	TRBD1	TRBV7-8	CASSGRQGGYEQYF	TGTGCCAGCAGCGGTAGACAGGGCGGCTACGAGCAGTACTTC
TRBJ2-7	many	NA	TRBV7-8	CASSIRGYEQYF	TGTGCCAGCAGCATTAGAGGTTACGAGCAGTACTTC
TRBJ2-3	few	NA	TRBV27	CASSLDSLSGTDTQYF	TGTGCCAGCAGTTTAGACAGTCTCAGTGGTACAGATACGCAGTATTTT
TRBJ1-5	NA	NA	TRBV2	CASSEREGSQPQHF	TGTGCCAGCAGTGAACGGGAGGGAAGCCAGCCCCAGCATTTT
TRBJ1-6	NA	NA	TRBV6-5	CASSYGGPRNSPLHF	TGTGCCAGCAGTTACGGGGGGCCAAGGAATTCACCCCTCCACTTT
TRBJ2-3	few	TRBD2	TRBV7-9	CASSTTFGGITDTQYF	TGTGCCAGCTCTACGACTTTCGGGGGGATCACAGATACGCAGTATTTT